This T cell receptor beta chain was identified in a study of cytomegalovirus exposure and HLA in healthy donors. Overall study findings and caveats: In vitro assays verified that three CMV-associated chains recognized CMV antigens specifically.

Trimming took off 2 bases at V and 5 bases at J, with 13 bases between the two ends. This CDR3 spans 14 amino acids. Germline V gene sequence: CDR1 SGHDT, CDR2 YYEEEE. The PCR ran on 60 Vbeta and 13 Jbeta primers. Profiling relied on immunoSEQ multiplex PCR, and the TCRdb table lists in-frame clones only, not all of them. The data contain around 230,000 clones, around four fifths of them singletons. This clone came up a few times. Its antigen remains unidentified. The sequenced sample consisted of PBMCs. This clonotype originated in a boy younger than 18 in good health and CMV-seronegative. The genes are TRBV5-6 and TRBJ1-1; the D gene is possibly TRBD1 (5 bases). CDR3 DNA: TGTGCCAGCAGCTTCCTGGCGGGGGGAACTGAAGCTTTCTTT. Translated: CASSFLAGGTEAFF.